This T cell receptor (beta chain) was identified in a study of identical twins. With regard to this clonotype: What it recognizes is unknown.

TCRdb analysed the 5' RACE reads with MiXCR anew, one entry per CDR3 protein. Found here are roughly 240,000 distinct CDR3 sequences, about 7% of them singletons; the top ten hold roughly 3.6%. V lost 5 bases to trimming and J lost 6 bases, with 32 bases between them. Germline CDR1 and CDR2: SGHVS and FQNEAQ. The CDR3 spans 20 residues. Study-wide results and caveats: It was cross-sectional statistical analysis, not following the same donors, that the conclusions relied on.

These data also formed part of another study, on yellow fever vaccine responses in identical twins.

The chain combines TRBV7-8 with TRBJ2-1; tentative D call: TRBD1 (9 bases). Sequences were obtained from memory (CD45RO+) T cells sorted from blood. This TCR was recovered from a woman aged 18-29 years in good health. CDR3 sequence reads: CASSVGTGFLGGRLTNEQFF. CDR3 coding DNA: TGTGCCAGCAGCGTAGGGACAGGGTTCTTAGGCGGGAGGTTAACCAATGAGCAGTTCTTC.